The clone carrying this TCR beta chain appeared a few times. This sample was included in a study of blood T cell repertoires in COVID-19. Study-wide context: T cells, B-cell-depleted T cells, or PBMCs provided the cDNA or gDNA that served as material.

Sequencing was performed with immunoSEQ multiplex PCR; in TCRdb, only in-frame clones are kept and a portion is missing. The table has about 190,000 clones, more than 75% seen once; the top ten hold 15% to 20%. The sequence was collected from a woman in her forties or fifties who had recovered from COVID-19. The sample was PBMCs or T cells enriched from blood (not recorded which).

The DNA of the CDR3 is TGTGCCAGCAGTAAGACAGGGTTTGAGCAGTTCTTC. This codes for CASSKTGFEQFF. This chain uses TRBV6-2 or TRBV6-3 with TRBJ2-1, with 7 nucleotides matching TRBD1. This CDR3 comprises 12 residues. V shed 5 bases, J shed 9 bases, and the junction held 4 bases outside the gene matches. Looked up from germline, CDR1 is MNHEY and CDR2 is SVGEGT.